The clone carrying this T cell receptor beta chain showed up just a few times. Its antigen remains unknown. This record belongs to a study of cytomegalovirus exposure and HLA in healthy donors. Study-wide points: It was shown in a later analysis that HLA-associated TCR beta chains were more clonally expanded than other, equally common chains. A missense variant in DCLRE1C was later tied to TCR beta V- and J-gene trimming. In vitro testing confirmed three CMV-associated chains as specific for CMV antigens. As was reported, the HLA-A and HLA-B alleles of most subjects were accurately predicted from TCR beta sequences.

This PCR relied on a set of 60 Vbeta primers and 13 Jbeta primers. Generated by immunoSEQ multiplex PCR, the TCRdb table keeps only in-frame clones and is missing some. The repertoire holds approximately 110,000 clones, with roughly 14% as singletons. This TCR was sampled from a woman aged 18-29 years in good health and CMV-seronegative. Sequenced input: PBMCs.

CDR3 nucleotides: TGTGCCAGCACTCGACTTGGGGGGCAAGAGACCCAGTACTTC. Encoded protein: CASTRLGGQETQYF. J is TRBJ2-5 and V is TRBV27, with D possibly being TRBD2 (6 bases). The germline V gene has CDR1 MNHEY and CDR2 SMNVEV (reference sequence). The CDR3 covers 14 residues. Trimming took 7 bases from V and 2 from J, leaving 14 bases between them.